A single sample is the source of the 7 T cell receptor beta chains below, sequenced in a study of control samples from healthy donors and cancer patients. TCRdb's table, derived via immunoSEQ multiplex PCR, lists solely in-frame clones and lacks some. Among roughly 120,000 clones listed, under 95% were seen once. The sequenced sample was PBMCs. The receptors stem from a man aged 50 or older with head and neck cancer.

This chain joins TRBV3-1 (or the pseudogene TRBV3-2) and TRBJ1-2; D gene ambiguous. Germline CDR1 is LGHDT and CDR2 is YNNKEL (reference sequence). Trimming took off 4 bases at V and 8 bases at J, with 17 bases between the two ends. CDR3 length equals 14 residues. The CDR3 DNA reads TGTGCCAGCAGCCCTGAGTTTGACCGGGGAGGCTACACCTTC. This translates into CASSPEFDRGGYTF.

The chain employs TRBV12-3 or TRBV12-4 and TRBJ2-7; TRBD1 might be the D (5 bases). The V and J ends lost 5 bases and 3 bases respectively, with 11 bases between them. The CDR3 runs 13 residues. The CDR3 reads CASSRWGSYEQYF. CDR3 bases: TGTGCCAGCAGTCGTTGGGGCAGCTACGAGCAGTACTTC.

The J gene is TRBJ1-2, the V gene TRBV27; no reliable D call. The CDR3 is 13 residues long. The V end lost 4 bases, the J end lost 1 base, and 7 bases lay between the germline ends. CDR1 is MNHEY, CDR2 SMNVEV, per germline (reference sequence). The CDR3 region is CASSSSINYGYTF. The CDR3 DNA follows: TGTGCCAGCAGTTCCTCCATTAACTATGGCTACACCTTC.

This chain links TRBV9 with TRBJ1-1, with unresolved D. The V gene's germline CDR1 is SGDLS and CDR2 YYNGEE. This CDR3 comprises 14 residues. Trimming shortened V by 0 bases and J by 1 base, and 7 bases separated the two germline ends. CDR3 DNA: TGTGCCAGCAGCGTAGGGCCGTCGAACACTGAAGCTTTCTTT. Protein product: CASSVGPSNTEAFF.

The V gene is TRBV28, the J gene TRBJ2-3, with TRBD2 matching over 10 bases. Unmatched junction bases numbered 11, after V lost 6 bases and J lost 5 bases. The CDR3 spans 16 residues. Germline-derived CDR1 and CDR2 are MDHEN and SYDVKM. The CDR3 here is CASRSGGAWQGDTQYF. Here the CDR3 DNA reads TGTGCCAGCAGGAGCGGGGGGGCCTGGCAAGGAGATACGCAGTATTTT.

This clone is classed as medium-sized. The CDR3 protein is CASSRIGTNYGYTF. In nucleotides, the CDR3 is TGTGCCAGCAGCCGAATTGGGACGAACTATGGCTACACCTTC. This chain joins TRBV7-9 and TRBJ1-2; D is possibly TRBD1 (5 bases). Trimming cost V 5 bases and J 2 bases, with 12 bases left between them. Germline V gives CDR1 SEHNR, CDR2 FQNEAQ (reference sequence). This CDR3 is built from 14 residues.

The chain carries TRBV24-1 and TRBJ2-3, with D tentatively TRBD2 (6 bases). This CDR3 has 19 residues. V lost 3 bases and J 0 bases, leaving 21 bases between the germline ends. Germline CDR1 KGHDR, CDR2 SFDVKD. The CDR3 is CATSDIHGWGGESTDTQYF. The CDR3 nucleotides read TGTGCCACCAGTGATATTCACGGGTGGGGAGGAGAGAGCACAGATACGCAGTATTTT.